The 14 T cell receptor beta chains listed next were all sequenced from one sample in a study of cytomegalovirus exposure and HLA in healthy donors. This PCR relied on a set of 60 Vbeta primers and 13 Jbeta primers. The method was immunoSEQ multiplex PCR; TCRdb's version includes in-frame clones alone and lacks a portion of them. The table shows nearly 95,000 clones, with 7.5% to 8.5% occurring only once. The specimen was PBMCs. The receptors shown here come from a man in his fifties in good health and CMV-seronegative.

This clone was detected a few times. This chain joins TRBV6-1 and TRBJ1-1, with no clear D. Trimming shortened V by 7 bases and J by 0 bases, and 12 bases separated the two germline ends. From germline, CDR1 is MNHNS and CDR2 SASEGT. This CDR3 is 14 amino acids long. DNA of the CDR3: TGTGCCAGCAACCTTAGGAGCATGAACACTGAAGCTTTCTTT. This sequence encodes CASNLRSMNTEAFF.

The chain has TRBV6-1 and TRBJ1-5; unclear D gene. Deletions cut 3 bases from V and 5 bases from J, with 14 bases between. Germline V gene lookup returns CDR1 MNHNS and CDR2 SASEGT. The CDR3 is 15 amino acids. The CDR3 loop is CASSDEGGRDQPQHF. The CDR3 nucleotides read TGTGCCAGCAGTGATGAGGGAGGCAGAGATCAGCCCCAGCATTTT.

This clone turned up a few times. CDR3 residues: CASSTDRGRMDEKLFF. The CDR3 bases are TGTGCCAGCTCAACCGACAGGGGGCGCATGGATGAAAAACTGTTTTTT. This chain links TRBV18 with TRBJ1-4; 10 nucleotides agree with TRBD1. The CDR3 contains 16 residues. V trimming: 5 bases; J trimming: 6 bases; junction bases outside the gene matches: 9. Per germline, CDR1 KGHSH and CDR2 LQKENI.

The chain joins TRBV18 to TRBJ1-2; D unresolved. Germline V lookup: CDR1 KGHSH, CDR2 LQKENI. The V end was cut by 0 bases, the J end by 3 bases, with 11 bases between. CDR3 length: 15 amino acids. The CDR3 sequence is CASSPPGASDYGYTF. The CDR3, as DNA: TGTGCCAGCTCACCACCGGGAGCCTCAGACTATGGCTACACCTTC.

V usage is TRBV19 and J usage is TRBJ1-1, with D perhaps matching TRBD1 (6 bases). The CDR3 totals 14 residues. In germline, CDR1 is LNHDA, CDR2 SQIVND (reference sequence). V lost 5 bases, J lost 5 bases, and 15 bases lay in between. The CDR3 DNA is TGTGCCAGTAGTTCCCGGACAGAAGTGACTGAAGCTTTCTTT. Its protein is CASSSRTEVTEAFF.

This chain links TRBV19 with TRBJ1-1; D gene unclear. CDR3 length: 12 amino acids. Germline CDR1 reads LNHDA; CDR2 reads SQIVND (reference sequence). V lost 3 bases and J lost 1, with 3 bases in between. CDR3 in amino acids: CASSIWNTEAFF. Written as DNA, the CDR3 is TGTGCCAGTAGTATCTGGAACACTGAAGCTTTCTTT.

The chain uses TRBV6-6 and TRBJ2-7; possible D gene TRBD1, 5 bases. V lost 6 bases and J 1 base, leaving 7 bases between the germline ends. The CDR3 is 12 amino acids. Germline V gene data show CDR1 as MNHNY and CDR2 as SVGAGI (reference sequence). The chain's CDR3 is CASRQESYEQYF. As DNA, the CDR3 is TGTGCCAGCAGACAGGAGTCCTACGAGCAGTACTTC.

The V call is TRBV15, the J call TRBJ2-7; 8 bases map to TRBD1. This CDR3 region has 17 residues. V dropped 0 bases and J dropped 7; count of bases not matched to a gene: 14. Germline V gives CDR1 LNHNV, CDR2 YYDKDF (reference sequence). The CDR3, as DNA: TGTGCCACCAGCAGAGATTATTCGGGACAGGACAAAAGAGAGCAGTACTTC. Amino acid sequence: CATSRDYSGQDKREQYF.

This CDR3 reads CASSLGGFTDTQYF. CDR3 DNA sequence: TGTGCCAGCAGTTTAGGGGGCTTCACAGATACGCAGTATTTT. The chain combines TRBV28 with TRBJ2-3; D is perhaps TRBD1 (6 bases). Germline loops: CDR1 MDHEN, CDR2 SYDVKM. Trimming removed 2 bases at V and 2 bases at J, with 8 bases between. The CDR3 runs to 14 residues.

This clone has only a few counts. The rearrangement joins TRBV6-5 to TRBJ1-1; tentatively, D is TRBD1 (6 bases). V lost 0 bases to trimming and J lost 5 bases, with 13 bases between them. Germline-derived CDR1 and CDR2 are MNHEY and SVGAGI. This CDR3 contains 15 residues. The CDR3 loop is CASSYSGNRETEAFF. The DNA of the CDR3 is TGTGCCAGCAGTTACTCGGGTAACAGGGAAACTGAAGCTTTCTTT.

The genes are TRBV5-1 and TRBJ1-2; D is undetermined. V gave up 2 bases and J gave up 0 bases, with 8 bases separating them. The CDR3 contains 14 residues. Germline CDR1 and CDR2: SGHRS and YFSETQ. The CDR3 spells CASSLYSANYGYTF. For the CDR3, the DNA is TGCGCCAGCAGCTTATATTCGGCTAACTATGGCTACACCTTC. The full variable domain, completed using reference TRBV5-1 and TRBJ1-2, is KAGVTQTPRYLIKTRGQQVTLSCSPISGHRSVSWYQQTPGQGLQFLFEYFSETQRNKGNFPGRFSGRQFSNSRSEMNVSTLELGDSALYLCASSLYSANYGYTFGSGTRLTVV.

This clone turned up a few times. V gene TRBV7-2 combines with J gene TRBJ1-2; D remains unclear. CDR1 and CDR2 (germline): SGHTA, FQGNSA. The CDR3 has 13 residues. The ends were cut back, 4 bases at V and 10 bases at J, with 16 bases in the middle. CDR3 amino acids: CASSSPGAIIYTF. DNA for the CDR3: TGTGCCAGCAGCTCCCCCGGAGCAATCATCTACACCTTC. Drawing the rest from reference TRBV7-2 and TRBJ1-2, the complete variable domain is GAGVSQSPSNKVTEKGKDVELRCDPISGHTALYWYRQSLGQGLEFLIYFQGNSAPDKSGLPSDRFSAERTGGSVSTLTIQRTQQEDSAVYLCASSSPGAIIYTFGSGTRLTVV.

The rearrangement joins TRBV12-5 to TRBJ1-2; D is perhaps TRBD1 (6 bases). The CDR3 totals 16 residues. V shed 0 bases and J shed 6 bases, with 17 bases lying between them. Germline V lookup: CDR1 LGHNT, CDR2 FRNRAP. In nucleotides, the CDR3 is TGTGCTAGTGGTTTGGTAGAATCGGGGGGCGGACATGGCTACACCTTC. Protein: CASGLVESGGGHGYTF.

The chain joins TRBV6-1 to TRBJ1-1, with D possibly TRBD1 on 6 matching bases. V lost 5 bases and J lost 0, with 13 bases in between. Germline CDR1 is MNHNS and CDR2 is SASEGT. The CDR3 covers 15 residues. The DNA of the CDR3 is TGTGCCAGCAGTCACTATGGGGACATGAACACTGAAGCTTTCTTT. Protein sequence: CASSHYGDMNTEAFF.